These 18 T cell receptor beta chains were all obtained from the same sample, sequenced in a study of glioma-infiltrating T cells. Amplification of TCR alpha and beta CDR3 regions from RNA used iRepertoire nested multiplex PCR. TCRdb fed the multiplex PCR reads into MiXCR, producing one record per CDR3 protein. The sample records 150,000 or so distinct CDR3 sequences, about two fifths being singletons. Sequencing was carried out using glioma tissue, nonneoplastic brain tissue, or PBMCs (not recorded which). The receptors were gathered from a human donor with low-grade glioma or glioblastoma, undergoing nonglioma brain surgery, or in good health (not recorded which).

The genes are TRBV24-1 and TRBJ2-7; weak D call: TRBD1 (6 bases). This CDR3 has 13 residues. V lost 2 bases to trimming and J lost 6 bases, with 10 bases between them. Germline CDR1 KGHDR, CDR2 SFDVKD. The CDR3 spells CATSDSYRAEQYF. The CDR3 coding sequence is TGTGCCACCAGTGATTCCTACAGGGCCGAGCAGTACTTC.

The chain uses TRBV20-1 and TRBJ2-1; D not resolved. The V end lost 6 bases, the J end lost 5 bases, and 14 bases lay between the germline ends. The CDR3 length is 13 residues. Germline loops: CDR1 DFQATT, CDR2 SNEGSKA (reference sequence). CDR3 sequence reads: CSARPTTDNEQFF. As DNA, the CDR3 is TGCAGTGCCAGACCAACTACGGACAATGAGCAGTTCTTC.

This clonotype was detected only once. V usage is TRBV6-1 and J usage is TRBJ2-3; 7 nucleotides agree with TRBD2. The CDR3 consists of 14 residues. In germline, CDR1 is MNHNS, CDR2 SASEGT. J was trimmed by 6 bases and V by 6 bases; bases with no gene match: 9. Here the CDR3 DNA reads TGTGCCAGCAGGCGGGCATCTAGCGGCGATACGCAGTATTTT. This encodes CASRRASSGDTQYF.

The sample holds one count of this clonotype. The genes are TRBV6-5 and TRBJ2-2; TRBD1 might be the D (6 bases). The CDR3 runs 14 residues. Germline V gene lookup returns CDR1 MNHEY and CDR2 SVGAGI. Trimming took off 3 bases at V and 4 bases at J, with 9 bases between the two ends. In nucleotides, the CDR3 is TGTGCCAGCAGTTATTTACAGGGCACCGGGGAGCTGTTTTTT. Encoded protein: CASSYLQGTGELFF.

This clonotype was seen a handful of times. The chain has TRBV12-3 or TRBV12-4 and TRBJ1-1, with D perhaps matching TRBD1 (6 bases). CDR3 size: 12 residues. V was pared by 5 bases and J by 6 bases, with 10 bases between. CDR3 DNA sequence: TGTGCCAGCAGTACAGGGTTCTCTGAAGCTTTCTTT. This gives the protein CASSTGFSEAFF.

The chain links TRBV20-1 to TRBJ2-7; TRBD1 is a possible D gene (5 bases). V was trimmed by 8 bases and J by 0 bases, leaving 8 bases between them. The CDR3 consists of 11 residues. Germline CDR1 is DFQATT and CDR2 is SNEGSKA (reference sequence). The CDR3 is CSTDTSYEQYF. The CDR3 DNA is TGCAGTACGGACACCTCCTACGAGCAGTACTTC.

About this clonotype: Relative to the germline gene, one junction end is altered; a read error may explain this. The J gene is TRBJ1-4, the V gene TRBV28; no definite D call. This CDR3 has 12 residues. Germline V gene lookup returns CDR1 MDHEN and CDR2 SYDVKM. The CDR3 sequence: CASSYSRAAGIF. DNA of the CDR3: TGTGCCAGCAGTTACTCTCGGGCCGCCGGGATTTTT.

This chain joins TRBV24-1 and TRBJ2-1; the D gene is possibly TRBD1 (6 bases). The V gene lost 6 bases and the J gene lost 5 bases, with 13 bases spanning the gap. The V gene's germline CDR1 is KGHDR and CDR2 SFDVKD. The CDR3 runs 14 residues. As DNA, the CDR3 is TGTGCCACCAGTCTCCAAGGGGGTGACAATGAGCAGTTCTTC. Encoded protein: CATSLQGGDNEQFF.

CDR3 in DNA: TGCGCCAGCAGCCAAGGTGGATCTAAGTATTTT. Its translation is CASSQGGSKYF. The chain is built from TRBV4-1 and TRBJ2-3; D not resolved. Trimming removed 1 base at V and 13 bases at J, with 9 bases between. This CDR3 region has 11 residues. CDR1 is MGHRA, CDR2 YSYEKL, per germline.

Points on this clonotype: At one end, the junction sequence differs from germline, possibly due to a read error. The V call is TRBV7-9, the J call TRBJ1-5; 7 bases match TRBD1. Germline V lookup: CDR1 SEHNR, CDR2 FQNEAQ (reference sequence). The CDR3 spans 15 residues. This CDR3 reads CPSSLDSTGYQPQHF. As DNA, the CDR3 is TGTCCCAGCAGCTTAGACTCGACAGGGTATCAGCCCCAGCATTTT. The variable domain in full, with the rest retrieved from reference TRBV7-9 and TRBJ1-5, is DTGVSQNPRHKITKRGQNVTFRCDPISEHNRLYWYRQTLGQGPEFLTYFQNEAQLEKSRLLSDRFSAERPKGSFSTLEIQRTEQGDSAMYLCPSSLDSTGYQPQHFGDGTRLSIL.

This clonotype was seen ten or more times. V gene TRBV27 combines with J gene TRBJ2-1, with D hard to call. Germline V gene sequence: CDR1 MNHEY, CDR2 SMNVEV (reference sequence). The CDR3 sequence is 12 residues long. V was trimmed by 7 bases and J by 6 bases, leaving 10 bases between them. CDR3 protein: CASIGPVNEQFF. The CDR3, as DNA: TGTGCCAGCATTGGCCCCGTCAATGAGCAGTTCTTC.

V usage is TRBV27 and J usage is TRBJ1-2; 7 bases fit TRBD1. Germline assignment: CDR1 MNHEY and CDR2 SMNVEV (reference sequence). There are 16 residues in the CDR3. Germline trimming cut 3 bases from V and 5 bases from J; bases unmatched to any gene: 12. Here the CDR3 reads CASSLSGTEIWYGYTF. For the CDR3, the DNA is TGTGCCAGCAGTTTGTCCGGGACAGAGATCTGGTATGGCTACACCTTC.

This clonotype was seen only a few times. The J gene is TRBJ2-5, the V gene TRBV7-2, with TRBD1 identical over 7 bases. CDR1 and CDR2 (germline): SGHTA, FQGNSA. Trimming removed 5 bases from V and 4 bases from J; junction bases left unmatched: 7. The CDR3 covers 14 residues. The CDR3 bases are TGTGCCAGCAGCCCCGACACAGGGGCAGAGACCCAGTACTTC. It codes for CASSPDTGAETQYF.

Of note for this clonotype: Relative to the germline gene, one junction end is altered; a read error may explain this. The genes are TRBV24-1 and TRBJ2-1, with 8 bases aligning to TRBD2. The CDR3 spans 15 residues. Germline V gene sequence: CDR1 KGHDR, CDR2 SFDVKD. CDR3 DNA sequence: TGTGCCACCAGTGATTTAGCGGGGGCTTACAGTGAGCAGTTCTTC. It translates to CATSDLAGAYSEQFF.

Only a few counts were recorded for this clonotype. The chain joins TRBV7-2 to TRBJ2-5; D ambiguous. The CDR3 is 15 residues long. Germline values: CDR1 SGHTA, CDR2 FQGNSA. Deletions cut 1 base from V and 4 bases from J, with 13 bases between. CDR3 nucleotides: TGTGCCAGCAGCTTAGGGCAGATCTCGTTAGAGACCCAGTACTTC. Translation: CASSLGQISLETQYF.

For this clonotype: One end of the junction fails to match germline, which may point to a read error. This chain joins TRBV24-1 and TRBJ2-1; 7 bases are shared with TRBD2. There are 15 residues in the CDR3. Germline CDR1 reads KGHDR; CDR2 reads SFDVKD. The CDR3 is CATKRSGTSYNEQLF. As DNA, the CDR3 is TGTGCCACCAAGCGGAGCGGGACCTCCTACAATGAGCAGTTATTC.

This clonotype was seen only a few times. The chain recombines TRBV6-6 with TRBJ2-5, with D perhaps matching TRBD1 (6 bases). The length of the CDR3 is 14 residues. The ends were cut back, 6 bases at V and 2 bases at J, with 13 bases in the middle. CDR1 and CDR2 from the germline V gene are MNHNY and SVGAGI (reference sequence). The CDR3, as DNA: TGTGCCAGCAGCCGGGACATCAAACAAGAGACCCAGTACTTC. Its translation is CASSRDIKQETQYF.

V and J are TRBV6-2 or TRBV6-3 and TRBJ1-1; 8 bases map to TRBD1. The CDR3 is 16 amino acids. With V trimmed by 0 bases and J by 3 bases, 6 bases remained unmatched. Germline-derived CDR1 and CDR2 are MNHEY and SVGEGT. The CDR3 is CASSYSPGQDYTEAFF. As DNA, the CDR3 is TGTGCCAGCAGTTACTCGCCGGGACAGGACTACACTGAAGCTTTCTTT.